This T cell receptor beta chain was obtained from a study of CD8 T cells in ankylosing spondylitis. About this clonotype: Its antigen remains unknown.

Study-wide points: Previously reported in reactive arthritis synovial fluid and blood were some of the motif variants. Characteristic, it appeared, of ankylosing spondylitis blood was a TCR beta motif of about eight highly homologous variants. Clones tied to disease were said to be significantly enriched in matched ankylosing spondylitis synovial fluid. The disease-linked clones had a CD8+ phenotype and low blood frequencies.

This CDR3 is 14 amino acids long. Per germline, CDR1 GTSNPN and CDR2 SVGIG (reference sequence). The V end was cut by 1 base, the J end by 2 bases, with 11 bases between. MiXCR was run by TCRdb on the 5' RACE reads, yielding one entry per CDR3 protein. The data hold about 750,000 distinct CDR3 sequences, with 19% observed a single time. The receptor was isolated from a male donor with ankylosing spondylitis. The rearrangement links TRBV30 to TRBJ2-5; tentatively, D is TRBD1 or TRBD2 (5 bases each). Sequencing was performed on blood, either unsorted or a sorted T cell fraction (not recorded which). CDR3 nucleotides: TGTGCCTGGAGTGCGGGGCTGGGTCAAGAGACCCAGTACTTC. Translating gives CAWSAGLGQETQYF.